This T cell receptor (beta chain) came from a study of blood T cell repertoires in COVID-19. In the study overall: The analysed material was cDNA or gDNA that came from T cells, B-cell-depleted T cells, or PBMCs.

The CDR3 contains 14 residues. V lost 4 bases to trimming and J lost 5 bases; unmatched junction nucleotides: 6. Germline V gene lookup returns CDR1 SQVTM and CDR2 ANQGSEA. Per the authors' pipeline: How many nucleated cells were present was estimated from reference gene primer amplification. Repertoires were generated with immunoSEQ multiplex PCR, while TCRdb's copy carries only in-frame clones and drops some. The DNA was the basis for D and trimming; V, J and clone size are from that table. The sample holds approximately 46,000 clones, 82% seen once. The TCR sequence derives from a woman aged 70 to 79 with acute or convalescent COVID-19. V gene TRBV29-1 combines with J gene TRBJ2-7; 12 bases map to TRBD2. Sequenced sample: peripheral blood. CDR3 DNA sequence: TGCAGCGTTGCCAAACTAGCGGGAGGCCACGAGCAGTACTTC. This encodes CSVAKLAGGHEQYF.